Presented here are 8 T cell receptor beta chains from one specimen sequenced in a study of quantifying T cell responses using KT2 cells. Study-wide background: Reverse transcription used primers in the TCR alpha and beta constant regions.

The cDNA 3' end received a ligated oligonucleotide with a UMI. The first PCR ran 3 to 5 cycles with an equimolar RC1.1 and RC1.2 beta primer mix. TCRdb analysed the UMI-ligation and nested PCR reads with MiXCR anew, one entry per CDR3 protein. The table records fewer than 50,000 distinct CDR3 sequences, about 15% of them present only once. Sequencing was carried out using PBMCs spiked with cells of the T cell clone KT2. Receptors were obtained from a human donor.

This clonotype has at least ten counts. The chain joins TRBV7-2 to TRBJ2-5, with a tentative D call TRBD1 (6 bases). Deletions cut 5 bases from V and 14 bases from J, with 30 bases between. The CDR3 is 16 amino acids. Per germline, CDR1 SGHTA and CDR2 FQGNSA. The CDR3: CASSPSPFRDTFQFYF. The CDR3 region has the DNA TGTGCCAGCAGCCCTAGCCCATTCAGGGACACGTTCCAGTTTTACTTC.

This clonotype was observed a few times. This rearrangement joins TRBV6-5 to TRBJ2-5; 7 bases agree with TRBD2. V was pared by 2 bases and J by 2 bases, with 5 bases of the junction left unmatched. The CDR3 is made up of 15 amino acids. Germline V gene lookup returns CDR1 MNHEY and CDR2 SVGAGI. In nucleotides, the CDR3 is TGTGCCAGCAGTTACAGGTGGGGGGGACAAGAGACCCAGTACTTC. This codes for CASSYRWGGQETQYF.

The CDR3 loop reads CASSLGLAGGRTDTQYF. DNA of the CDR3: TGTGCCAGCAGCTTAGGGCTAGCGGGAGGGAGAACAGATACGCAGTATTTT. The chain recombines TRBV13 with TRBJ2-3; 12 bases are a match to TRBD2. After removal of 0 bases from V and 3 bases from J, the junction contained 4 bases not matched to a gene. CDR3 length: 17 residues. Germline V gene data show CDR1 as PRHDT and CDR2 as FYEKMQ (reference sequence).

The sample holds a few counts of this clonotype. The CDR3 sequence: CASSPPAGLAEKLFF. CDR3 in DNA: TGTGCCAGCTCACCACCGGCAGGGTTGGCAGAAAAACTGTTTTTT. This rearrangement joins TRBV18 to TRBJ1-4, with D perhaps matching TRBD1 (5 bases). The ends were cut back, 0 bases at V and 8 bases at J, with 13 bases in the middle. The CDR3 extends over 15 amino acids. Germline CDR1 reads KGHSH; CDR2 reads LQKENI.

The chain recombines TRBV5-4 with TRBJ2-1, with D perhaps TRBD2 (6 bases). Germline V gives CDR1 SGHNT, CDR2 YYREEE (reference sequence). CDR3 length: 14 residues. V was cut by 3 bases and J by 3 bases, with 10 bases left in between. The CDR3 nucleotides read TGTGCCAGCAGCTCCTCCGGGAGCTACAATGAGCAGTTCTTC. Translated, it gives CASSSSGSYNEQFF.

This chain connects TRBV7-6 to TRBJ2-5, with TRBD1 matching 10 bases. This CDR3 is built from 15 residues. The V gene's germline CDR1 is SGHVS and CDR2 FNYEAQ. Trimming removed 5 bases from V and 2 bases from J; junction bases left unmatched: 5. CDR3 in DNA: TGTGCCAGCAGCCCGGGACAGGGGTATCAAGAGACCCAGTACTTC. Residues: CASSPGQGYQETQYF.

In DNA, the CDR3 is TGTGCCAGCAGCTTAACCAAGGCGGGACTAGATCACGAGCAGTACTTC. Its translation: CASSLTKAGLDHEQYF. The J gene is TRBJ2-7, the V gene TRBV7-9; TRBD2 matches at 8 bases. This CDR3 spans 16 amino acids. V trimming: 2 bases; J trimming: 5 bases; junction bases outside the gene matches: 11. Germline lookup yields CDR1 SEHNR and CDR2 FQNEAQ (reference sequence).

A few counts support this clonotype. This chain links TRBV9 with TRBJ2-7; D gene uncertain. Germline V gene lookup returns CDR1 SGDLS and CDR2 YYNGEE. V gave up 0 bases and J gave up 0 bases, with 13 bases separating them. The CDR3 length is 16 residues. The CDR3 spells CASSVGGAPSSYEQYF. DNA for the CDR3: TGTGCCAGCAGCGTAGGAGGAGCGCCCAGCTCCTACGAGCAGTACTTC.